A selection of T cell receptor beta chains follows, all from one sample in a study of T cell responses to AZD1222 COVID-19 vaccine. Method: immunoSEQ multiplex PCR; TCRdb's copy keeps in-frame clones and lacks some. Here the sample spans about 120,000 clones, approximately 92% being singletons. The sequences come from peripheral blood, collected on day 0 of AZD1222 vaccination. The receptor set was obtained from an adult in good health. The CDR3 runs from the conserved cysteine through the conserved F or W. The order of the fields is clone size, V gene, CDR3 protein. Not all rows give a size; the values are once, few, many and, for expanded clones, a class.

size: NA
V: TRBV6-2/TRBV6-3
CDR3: CASSYSSERAGNAYEQYF

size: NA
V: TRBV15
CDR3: CATSRGDSQRRGGANVLTF

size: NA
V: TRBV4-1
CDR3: CASSQDDLGSPLEANYGYTF

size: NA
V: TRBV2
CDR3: CARGTSGIHEQFF

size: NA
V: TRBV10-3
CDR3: CAISSGTGNSPLHF

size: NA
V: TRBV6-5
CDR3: CASSLGGPVNQPQHF

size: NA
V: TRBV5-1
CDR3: CASNYRQGLNTEAFF

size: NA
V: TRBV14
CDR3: CASSQVLSTNEKLFF

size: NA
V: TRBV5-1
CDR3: CASSLGLAGVYNEQFF

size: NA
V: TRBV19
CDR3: CASSIDPGLGYTF

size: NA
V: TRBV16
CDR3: CASSQSAGNTEAFF

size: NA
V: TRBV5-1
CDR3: CASSLEGFNQPQHF

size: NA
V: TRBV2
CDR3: CASREGQGFGELFF

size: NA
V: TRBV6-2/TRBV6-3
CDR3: CASSNLGQPQHF

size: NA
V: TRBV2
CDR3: CASSQTGGIYGYTF

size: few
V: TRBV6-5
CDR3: CASKQGNTIYF

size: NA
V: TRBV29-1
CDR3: CSVERDRGRNTEAFF

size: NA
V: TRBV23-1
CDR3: CASSLPTFASYEQYF

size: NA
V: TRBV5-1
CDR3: CASSSWGGTSSYEQYF

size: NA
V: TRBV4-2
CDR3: CASSQGGYLSYEQYF